This T cell receptor (beta chain) originates from a study of multiple sclerosis patients with progressive multifocal leukoencephalopathy. Time point indicated: time of PML onset. Every listed patient previously received interferon beta; all PML patients were women. The study, taken as a whole, reports: It is unclear whether the findings reflect JC virus infection or general immunocompromise.

Points on this clone: Its antigen is not identified.

Germline V lookup: CDR1 MNHEY, CDR2 SMNVEV (reference sequence). V dropped 5 bases and J dropped 6 bases, with 10 bases sitting between them. The CDR3 spans 12 residues. Repertoires were generated with immunoSEQ multiplex PCR, while TCRdb's copy carries only in-frame clones and drops some. This table holds tens of thousands of clones, about 88% found once. V gene TRBV27 combines with J gene TRBJ1-1, with D hard to call. This receptor was identified in a human donor with progressive multifocal leukoencephalopathy. The sample consisted of PBMCs, taken from a patient treated with natalizumab. DNA for the CDR3: TGTGCCAGCAGTCCCCCATCGCCTGAAGCTTTCTTT. Its translation: CASSPPSPEAFF.